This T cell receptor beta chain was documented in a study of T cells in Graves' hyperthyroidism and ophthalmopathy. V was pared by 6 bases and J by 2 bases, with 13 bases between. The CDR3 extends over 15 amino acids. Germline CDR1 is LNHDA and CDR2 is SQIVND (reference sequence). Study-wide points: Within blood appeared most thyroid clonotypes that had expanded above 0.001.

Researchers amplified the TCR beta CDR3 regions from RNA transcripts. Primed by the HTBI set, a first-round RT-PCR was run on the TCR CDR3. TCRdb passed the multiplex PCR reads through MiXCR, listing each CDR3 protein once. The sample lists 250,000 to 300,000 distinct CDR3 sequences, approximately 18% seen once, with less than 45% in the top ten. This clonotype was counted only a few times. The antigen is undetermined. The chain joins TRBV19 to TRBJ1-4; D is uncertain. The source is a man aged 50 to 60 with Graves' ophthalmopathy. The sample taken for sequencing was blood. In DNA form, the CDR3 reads TGTGCCAGTAGATCGCAGGCTATGACTAATGAAAAACTGTTTTTT. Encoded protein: CASRSQAMTNEKLFF. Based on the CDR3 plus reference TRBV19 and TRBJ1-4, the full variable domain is DGGITQSPKYLFRKEGQNVTLSCEQNLNHDAMYWYRQDPGQGLRLIYYSQIVNDFQKGDIAEGYSVSREKKESFPLTVTSAQKNPTAFYLCASRSQAMTNEKLFFGSGTQLSVL.